This T cell receptor beta chain originates from a study of tumor and adjacent non-tumor tissue in lung cancer. RNA was extracted from bulk tissue without any cell sorting. The normal lung tissue was taken more than 3 cm from the tumor edge. Trimming cost V 4 bases and J 3 bases, with 8 bases left between them. CDR3 size: 13 residues. Per the germline V gene, CDR1 is KGHDR and CDR2 is SFDVKD. TCRbeta libraries were built with three rounds of nested PCR, modified from ARM-PCR. MiXCR, run by TCRdb on the multiplex PCR reads, gives a single entry per CDR3 protein. The sample has some 70,000 distinct CDR3 sequences; 65% to 75% are singletons.

The specimen sequenced was distant non-tumor lung tissue. The clonotype comes from a woman aged 50 to 65 with non-small cell lung cancer. The chain recombines TRBV24-1 with TRBJ2-5, with D unclear. CDR3: CATSDRSEETQYF. The DNA for the CDR3 is TGTGCCACCAGTGACAGGAGCGAAGAGACCCAGTACTTC.